The clone carrying this TCR beta chain was observed a handful of times. This record comes from a study of response to subunit inactivated influenza vaccine. Germline V gene lookup returns CDR1 LGHDT and CDR2 YNNKEL (reference sequence). The CDR3 spans 13 residues. V lost 5 bases to trimming and J lost 13 bases; unmatched junction nucleotides: 8. From the RT-PCR reads, TCRdb called clonotypes with MiXCR, one entry per CDR3 protein. This table has roughly 550,000 distinct CDR3 sequences, 20% to 25% appearing once. This sample was shared with a second study, whose subject was T cells expressing NK-cell markers. That source adds: Making the TCR beta cDNA relied on 5'RACE template switching with UMIs. Whether expanded NKG2C+ T cell clones recognized HCMV stayed uncertain.

Specimen: CD4+ T cells sorted from PBMCs, collected less than 13 days after vaccination. The rearrangement uses TRBV3-1 and TRBJ2-3, with 11 bases matching TRBD1. The clonotype was recovered from a man between 50 and 59 years old who received an inactivated influenza vaccine. The CDR3 nucleotides are TGTGCCAGCAGCGGGACAGGGGGGCCCTCCGAGTATTTT. Protein sequence: CASSGTGGPSEYF.